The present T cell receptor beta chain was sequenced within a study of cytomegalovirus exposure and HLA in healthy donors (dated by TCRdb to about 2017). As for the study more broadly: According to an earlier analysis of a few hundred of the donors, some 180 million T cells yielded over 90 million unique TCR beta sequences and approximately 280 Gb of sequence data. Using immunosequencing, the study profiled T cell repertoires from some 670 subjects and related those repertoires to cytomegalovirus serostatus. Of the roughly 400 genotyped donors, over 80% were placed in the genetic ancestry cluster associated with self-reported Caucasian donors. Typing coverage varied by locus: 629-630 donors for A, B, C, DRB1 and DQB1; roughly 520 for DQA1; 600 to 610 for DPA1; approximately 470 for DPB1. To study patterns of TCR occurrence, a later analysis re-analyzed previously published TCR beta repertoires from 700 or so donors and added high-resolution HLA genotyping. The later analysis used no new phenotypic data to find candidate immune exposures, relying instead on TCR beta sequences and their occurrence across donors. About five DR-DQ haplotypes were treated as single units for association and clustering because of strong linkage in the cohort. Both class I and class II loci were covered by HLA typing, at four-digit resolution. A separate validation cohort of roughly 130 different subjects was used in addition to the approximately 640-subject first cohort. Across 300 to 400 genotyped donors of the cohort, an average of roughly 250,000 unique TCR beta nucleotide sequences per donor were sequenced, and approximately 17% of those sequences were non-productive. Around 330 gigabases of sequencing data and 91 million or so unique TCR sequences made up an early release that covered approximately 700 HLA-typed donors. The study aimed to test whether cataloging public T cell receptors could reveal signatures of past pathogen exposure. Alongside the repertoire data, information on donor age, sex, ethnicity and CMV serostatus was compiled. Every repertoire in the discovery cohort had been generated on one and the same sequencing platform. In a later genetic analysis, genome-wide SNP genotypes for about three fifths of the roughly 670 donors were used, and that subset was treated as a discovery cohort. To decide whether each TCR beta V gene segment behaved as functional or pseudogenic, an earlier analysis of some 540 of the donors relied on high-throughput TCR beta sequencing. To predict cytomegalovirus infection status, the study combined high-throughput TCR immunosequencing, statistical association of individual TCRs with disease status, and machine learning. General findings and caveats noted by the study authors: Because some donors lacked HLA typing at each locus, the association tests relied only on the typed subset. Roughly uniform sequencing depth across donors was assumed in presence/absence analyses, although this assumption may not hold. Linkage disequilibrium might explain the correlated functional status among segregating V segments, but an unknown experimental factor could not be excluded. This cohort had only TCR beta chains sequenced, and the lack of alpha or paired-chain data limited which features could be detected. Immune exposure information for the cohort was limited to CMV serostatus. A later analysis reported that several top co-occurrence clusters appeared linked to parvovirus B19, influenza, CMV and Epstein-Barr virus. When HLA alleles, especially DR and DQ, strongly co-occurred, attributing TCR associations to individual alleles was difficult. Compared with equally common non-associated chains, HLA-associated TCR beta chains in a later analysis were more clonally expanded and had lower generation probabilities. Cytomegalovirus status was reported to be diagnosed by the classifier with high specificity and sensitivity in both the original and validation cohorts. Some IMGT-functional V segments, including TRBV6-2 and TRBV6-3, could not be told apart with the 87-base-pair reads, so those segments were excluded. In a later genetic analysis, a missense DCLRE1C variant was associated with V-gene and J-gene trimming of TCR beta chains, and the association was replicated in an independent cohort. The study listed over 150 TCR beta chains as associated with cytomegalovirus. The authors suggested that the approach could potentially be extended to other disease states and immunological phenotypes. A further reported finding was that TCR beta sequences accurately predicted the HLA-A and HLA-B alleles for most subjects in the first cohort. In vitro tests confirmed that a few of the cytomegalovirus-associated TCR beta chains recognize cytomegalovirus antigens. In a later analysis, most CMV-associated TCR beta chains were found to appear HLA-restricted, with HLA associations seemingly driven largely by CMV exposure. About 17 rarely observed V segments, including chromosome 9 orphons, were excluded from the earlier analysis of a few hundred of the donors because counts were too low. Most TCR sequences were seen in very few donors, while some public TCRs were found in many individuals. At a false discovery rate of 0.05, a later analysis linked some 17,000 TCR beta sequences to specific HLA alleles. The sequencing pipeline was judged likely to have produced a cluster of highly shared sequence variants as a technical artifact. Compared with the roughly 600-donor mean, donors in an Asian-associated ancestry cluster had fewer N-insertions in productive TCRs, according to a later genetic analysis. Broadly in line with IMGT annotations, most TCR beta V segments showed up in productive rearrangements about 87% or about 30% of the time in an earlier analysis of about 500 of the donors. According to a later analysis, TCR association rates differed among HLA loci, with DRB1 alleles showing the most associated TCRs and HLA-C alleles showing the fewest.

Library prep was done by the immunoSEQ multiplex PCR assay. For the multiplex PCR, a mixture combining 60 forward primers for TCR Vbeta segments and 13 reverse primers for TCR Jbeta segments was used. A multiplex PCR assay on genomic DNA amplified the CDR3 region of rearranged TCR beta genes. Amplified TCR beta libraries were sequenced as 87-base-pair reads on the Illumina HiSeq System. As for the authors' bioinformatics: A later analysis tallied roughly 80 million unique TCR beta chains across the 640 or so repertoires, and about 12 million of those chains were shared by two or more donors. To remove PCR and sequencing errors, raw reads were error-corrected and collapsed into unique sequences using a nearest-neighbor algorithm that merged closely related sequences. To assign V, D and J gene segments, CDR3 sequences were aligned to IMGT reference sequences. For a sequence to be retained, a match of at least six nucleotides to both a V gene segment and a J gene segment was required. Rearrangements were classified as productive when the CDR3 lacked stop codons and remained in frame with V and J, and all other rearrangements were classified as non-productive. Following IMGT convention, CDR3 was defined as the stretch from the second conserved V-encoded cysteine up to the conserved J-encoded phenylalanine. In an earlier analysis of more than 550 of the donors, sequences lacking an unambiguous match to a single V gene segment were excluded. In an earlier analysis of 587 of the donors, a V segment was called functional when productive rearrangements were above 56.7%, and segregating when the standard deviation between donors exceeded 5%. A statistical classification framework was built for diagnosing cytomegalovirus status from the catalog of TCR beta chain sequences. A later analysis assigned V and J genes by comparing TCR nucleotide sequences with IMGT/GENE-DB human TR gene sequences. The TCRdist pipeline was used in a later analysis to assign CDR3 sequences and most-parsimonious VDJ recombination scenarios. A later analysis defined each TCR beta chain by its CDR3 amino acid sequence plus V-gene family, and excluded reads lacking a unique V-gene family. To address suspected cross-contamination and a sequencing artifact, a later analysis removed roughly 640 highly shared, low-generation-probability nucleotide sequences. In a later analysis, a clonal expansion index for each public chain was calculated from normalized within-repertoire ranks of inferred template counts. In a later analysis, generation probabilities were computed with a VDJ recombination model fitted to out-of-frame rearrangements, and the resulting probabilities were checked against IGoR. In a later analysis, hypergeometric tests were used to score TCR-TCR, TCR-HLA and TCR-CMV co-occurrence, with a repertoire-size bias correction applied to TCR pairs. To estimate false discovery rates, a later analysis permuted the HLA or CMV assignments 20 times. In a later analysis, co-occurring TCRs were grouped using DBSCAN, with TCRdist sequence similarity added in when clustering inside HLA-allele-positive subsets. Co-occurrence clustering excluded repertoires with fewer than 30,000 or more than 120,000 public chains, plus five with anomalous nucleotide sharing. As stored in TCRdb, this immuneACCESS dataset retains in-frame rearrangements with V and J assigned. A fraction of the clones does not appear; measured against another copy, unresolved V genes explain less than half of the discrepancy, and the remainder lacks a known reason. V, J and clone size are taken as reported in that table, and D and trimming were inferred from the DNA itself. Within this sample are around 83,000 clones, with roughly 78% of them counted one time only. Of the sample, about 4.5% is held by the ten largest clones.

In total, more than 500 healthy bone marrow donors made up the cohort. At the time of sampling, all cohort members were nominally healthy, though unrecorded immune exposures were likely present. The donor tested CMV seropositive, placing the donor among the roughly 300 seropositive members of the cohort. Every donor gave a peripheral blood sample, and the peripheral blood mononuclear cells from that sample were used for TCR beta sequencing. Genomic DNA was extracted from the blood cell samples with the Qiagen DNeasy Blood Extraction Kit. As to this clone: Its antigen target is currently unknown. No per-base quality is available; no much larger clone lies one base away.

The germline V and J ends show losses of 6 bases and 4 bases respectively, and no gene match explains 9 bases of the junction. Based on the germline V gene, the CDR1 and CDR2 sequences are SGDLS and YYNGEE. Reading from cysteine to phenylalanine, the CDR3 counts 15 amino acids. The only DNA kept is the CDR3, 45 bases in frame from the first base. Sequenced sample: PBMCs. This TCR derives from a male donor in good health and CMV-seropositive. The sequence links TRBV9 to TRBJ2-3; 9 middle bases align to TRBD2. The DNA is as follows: TGTGCCAGCACCTCTCTAGCGGGAACTCCAGATACGCAGTATTTT. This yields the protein CASTSLAGTPDTQYF.